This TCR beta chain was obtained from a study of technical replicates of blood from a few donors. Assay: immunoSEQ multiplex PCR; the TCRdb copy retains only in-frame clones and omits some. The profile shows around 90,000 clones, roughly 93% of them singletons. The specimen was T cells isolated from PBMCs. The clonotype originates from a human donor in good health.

The CDR3 DNA reads as TGTGCCAGCAGCCCACCGGTCTCGGGGGGAAAGGGGAACATTCAGTACTTC. Translating it yields CASSPPVSGGKGNIQYF. The chain employs TRBV7-9 and TRBJ2-4; TRBD2 aligns across 7 bases. Germline CDR1 SEHNR, CDR2 FQNEAQ (reference sequence). The CDR3 length is 17 residues. Trimming took 5 bases from V and 7 from J; bases not matched to a gene: 17.